The source of this T cell receptor (beta chain) is a study of CD8 T cells in ankylosing spondylitis. Study outcomes and limitations: The clones that were linked to disease were reported to be significantly enriched in matched synovial fluid samples from ankylosing spondylitis patients. The authors found the disease-linked clones to be CD8+ and relatively rare in peripheral blood. What seemed typical of ankylosing spondylitis blood was a TCR beta motif built from eight highly homologous variants.

This CDR3 has 14 amino acids. The germline CDR1 and CDR2 sequences are SGHDT and YYEEEE. With 3 bases clipped from V and 6 bases from J, the junction kept 4 bases outside the gene matches. TCR beta libraries were made by quantitative 5'-RACE with molecular barcodes. MiXCR was run by TCRdb on the 5' RACE reads, yielding one entry per CDR3 protein. Counted here are about 840,000 distinct CDR3 sequences, 12% occurring once; the ten biggest clones make up roughly 0.51%. In its sample, this clonotype was seen a few times. The antigen remains unidentified. The clonotype was recovered from a male donor with ankylosing spondylitis. This chain uses TRBV5-6 with TRBJ2-4, with 9 positions matching TRBD1. The sample consisted of blood, either unsorted or a sorted T cell fraction (not recorded which). CDR3 bases: TGTGCCAGCAGCTATGGGACAGGGCGAAACATTCAGTACTTC. It translates to CASSYGTGRNIQYF.